This paragraph covers one T cell receptor beta chain sequence. Its cognate antigen is unknown. TCRdb re-called the 5' RACE reads with MiXCR, one entry per CDR3 protein. The table records approximately 890,000 distinct CDR3 sequences, around 12% of them present only once. This record belongs to a study of identical twins. Overall study findings and caveats: Beta out-of-frame twin sharing showed a weaker excess.

The trim removed 3 bases at V and 0 bases at J, leaving 6 bases unmatched. The germline V gene has CDR1 DFQATT and CDR2 SNEGSKA (reference sequence). The CDR3 runs to 17 residues. These same records also appear under a second study, on yellow fever vaccine responses in identical twins.

This receptor was obtained from a woman between 18 and 30 years old in good health. The sequenced material came from PBMCs. The V gene is TRBV20-1, the J gene TRBJ2-1; 12 bases map to TRBD2. The CDR3 nucleotides are TGCAGTGCTAGTTGGACTAGCGGGAAAAGCTCCTACAATGAGCAGTTCTTC. This translates into CSASWTSGKSSYNEQFF.